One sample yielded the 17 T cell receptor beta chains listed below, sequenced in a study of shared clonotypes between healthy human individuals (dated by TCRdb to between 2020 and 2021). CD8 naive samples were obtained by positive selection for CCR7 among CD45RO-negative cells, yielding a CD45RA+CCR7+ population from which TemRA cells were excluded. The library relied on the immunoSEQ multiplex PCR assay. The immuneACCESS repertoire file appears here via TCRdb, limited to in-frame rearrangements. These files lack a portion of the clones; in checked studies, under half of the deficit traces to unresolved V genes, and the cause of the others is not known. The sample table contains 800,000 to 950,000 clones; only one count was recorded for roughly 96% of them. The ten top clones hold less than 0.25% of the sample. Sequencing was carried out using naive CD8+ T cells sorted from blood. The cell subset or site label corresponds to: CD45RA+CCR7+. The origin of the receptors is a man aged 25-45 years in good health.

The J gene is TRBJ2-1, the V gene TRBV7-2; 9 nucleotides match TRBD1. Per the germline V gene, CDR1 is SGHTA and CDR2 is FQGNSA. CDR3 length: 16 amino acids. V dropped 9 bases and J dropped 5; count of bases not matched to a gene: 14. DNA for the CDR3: TGTGCCAGTGACAAGCCCGGGACAGGGATTAACAATGAGCAGTTCTTC. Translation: CASDKPGTGINNEQFF.

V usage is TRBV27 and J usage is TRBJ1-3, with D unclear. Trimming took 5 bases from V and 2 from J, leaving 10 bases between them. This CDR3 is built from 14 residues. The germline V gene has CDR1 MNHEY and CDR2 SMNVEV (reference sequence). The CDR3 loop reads CASSPTNPGNTIYF. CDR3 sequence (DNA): TGTGCCAGCAGTCCCACAAATCCTGGAAACACCATATATTTT.

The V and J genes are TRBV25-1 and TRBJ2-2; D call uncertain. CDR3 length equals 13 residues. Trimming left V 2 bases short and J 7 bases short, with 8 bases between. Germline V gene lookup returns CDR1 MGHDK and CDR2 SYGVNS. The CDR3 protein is CASSELFSGELFF. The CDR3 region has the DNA TGTGCCAGCAGTGAACTCTTCAGCGGGGAGCTGTTTTTT. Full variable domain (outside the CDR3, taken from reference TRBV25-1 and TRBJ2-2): EADIYQTPRYLVIGTGKKITLECSQTMGHDKMYWYQQDPGMELHLIHYSYGVNSTEKGDLSSESTVSRIRTEHFPLTLESARPSHTSQYLCASSELFSGELFFGEGSRLTVL.

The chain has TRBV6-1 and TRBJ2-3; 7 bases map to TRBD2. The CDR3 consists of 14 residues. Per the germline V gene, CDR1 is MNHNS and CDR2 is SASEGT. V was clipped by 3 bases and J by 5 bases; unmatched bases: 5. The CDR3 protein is CASSEEGLVDTQYF. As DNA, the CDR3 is TGTGCCAGCAGTGAGGAAGGACTAGTAGATACGCAGTATTTT.

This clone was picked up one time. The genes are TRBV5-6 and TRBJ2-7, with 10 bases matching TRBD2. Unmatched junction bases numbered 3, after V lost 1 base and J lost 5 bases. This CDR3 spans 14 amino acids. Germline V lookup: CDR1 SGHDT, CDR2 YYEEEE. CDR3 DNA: TGTGCCAGCAGCTTGTCTAGCGGGAGTGACGAGCAGTACTTC. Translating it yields CASSLSSGSDEQYF.

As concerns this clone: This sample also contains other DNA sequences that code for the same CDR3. CDR3 loop: CASSLGGYNEQFF. DNA for the CDR3: TGTGCCAGCAGCTTGGGAGGATACAATGAGCAGTTCTTC. The chain combines TRBV5-6 with TRBJ2-1, with unresolved D. Germline loops: CDR1 SGHDT, CDR2 YYEEEE. V was shortened by 0 bases and J by 4 bases, with 5 bases between the two germline ends. CDR3 length equals 13 residues.

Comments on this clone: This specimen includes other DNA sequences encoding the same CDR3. The CDR3 loop is CASSLRPNEQFF. CDR3 in DNA: TGTGCCAGCAGCTTAAGGCCTAATGAGCAGTTCTTC. J is TRBJ2-1 and V is TRBV7-9; D not resolved. Germline CDR1 is SEHNR and CDR2 is FQNEAQ (reference sequence). The CDR3 covers 12 residues. V dropped 2 bases and J dropped 7 bases, with 6 bases sitting between them.

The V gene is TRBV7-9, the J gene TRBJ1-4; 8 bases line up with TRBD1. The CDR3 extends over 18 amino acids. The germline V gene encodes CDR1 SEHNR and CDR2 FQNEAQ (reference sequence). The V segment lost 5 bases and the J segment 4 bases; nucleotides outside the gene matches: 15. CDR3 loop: CASSESTRTGNINEKLFF. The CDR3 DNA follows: TGTGCCAGCAGCGAATCGACAAGGACAGGGAACATTAATGAAAAACTGTTTTTT.

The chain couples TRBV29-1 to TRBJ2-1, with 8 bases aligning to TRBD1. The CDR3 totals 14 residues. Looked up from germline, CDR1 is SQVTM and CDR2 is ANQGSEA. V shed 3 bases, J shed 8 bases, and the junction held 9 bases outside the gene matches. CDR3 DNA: TGCAGCGTTGACAGGACACAGGGGGAGGATGAGCAGTTCTTC. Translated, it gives CSVDRTQGEDEQFF.

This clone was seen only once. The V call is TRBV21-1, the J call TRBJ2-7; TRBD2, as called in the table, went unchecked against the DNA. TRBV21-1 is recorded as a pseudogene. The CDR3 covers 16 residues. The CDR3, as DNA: TGTGCCAGCAGCAAACCGGGACTAGCGGGGTCCTACGAGCAGTACTTC. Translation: CASSKPGLAGSYEQYF.

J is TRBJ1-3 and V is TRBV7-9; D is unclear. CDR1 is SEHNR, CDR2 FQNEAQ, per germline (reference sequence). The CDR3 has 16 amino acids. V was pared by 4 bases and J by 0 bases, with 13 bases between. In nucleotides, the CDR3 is TGTGCCAGCAGCTACACACCGGGCCTCTCTGGAAACACCATATATTTT. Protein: CASSYTPGLSGNTIYF.

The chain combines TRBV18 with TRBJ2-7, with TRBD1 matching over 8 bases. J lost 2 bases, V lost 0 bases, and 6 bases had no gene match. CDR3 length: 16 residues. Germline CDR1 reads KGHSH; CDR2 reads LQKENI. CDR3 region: CASSPPGTGSTYEQYF. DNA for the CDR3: TGTGCCAGCTCACCACCCGGGACAGGAAGTACCTACGAGCAGTACTTC.

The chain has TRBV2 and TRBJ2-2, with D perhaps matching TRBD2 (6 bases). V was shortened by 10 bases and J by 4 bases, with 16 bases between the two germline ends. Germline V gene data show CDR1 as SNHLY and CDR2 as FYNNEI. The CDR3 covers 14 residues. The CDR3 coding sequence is TGTGCCACCGTCTGGGAGGTTGGCACCGGGGAGCTGTTTTTT. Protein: CATVWEVGTGELFF.

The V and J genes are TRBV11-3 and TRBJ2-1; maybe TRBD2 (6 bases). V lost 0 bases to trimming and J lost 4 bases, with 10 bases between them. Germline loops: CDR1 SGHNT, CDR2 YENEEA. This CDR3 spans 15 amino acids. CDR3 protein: CASSLEGRDYNEQFF. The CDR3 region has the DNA TGTGCCAGCAGCTTAGAGGGGCGGGATTACAATGAGCAGTTCTTC.

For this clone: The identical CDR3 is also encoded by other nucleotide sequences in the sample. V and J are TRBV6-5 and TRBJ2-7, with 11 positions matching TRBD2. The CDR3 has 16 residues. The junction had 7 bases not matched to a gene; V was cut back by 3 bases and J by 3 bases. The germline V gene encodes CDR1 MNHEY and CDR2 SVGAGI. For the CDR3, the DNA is TGTGCCAGCAGTTATTCCGGACTAGCGGGCTACTACGAGCAGTACTTC. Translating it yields CASSYSGLAGYYEQYF.

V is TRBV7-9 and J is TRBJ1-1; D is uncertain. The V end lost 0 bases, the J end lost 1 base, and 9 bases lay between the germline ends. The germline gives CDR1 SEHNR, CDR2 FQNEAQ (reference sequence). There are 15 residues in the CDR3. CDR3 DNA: TGTGCCAGCAGCTTAGCGCAAGGCCAGAACACTGAAGCTTTCTTT. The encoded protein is CASSLAQGQNTEAFF.

CDR3 DNA: TGTGCCAGCAGCGTAATTGGGGATGATAGGGAGCAGTACTTC. Amino acids: CASSVIGDDREQYF. The rearrangement links TRBV9 to TRBJ2-7; D call uncertain. CDR1 is SGDLS and CDR2 is YYNGEE in the germline V gene. V gave up 1 base and J gave up 7 bases, with 15 bases separating them. This CDR3 region has 14 residues.